This T cell receptor (beta chain) is drawn from a study of blood T cell repertoires in COVID-19. For the study at large: Samples representing acute and convalescent COVID-19 were sourced from the United States, Italy and Spain.

Germline lookup yields CDR1 LGHDT and CDR2 YNNKEL (reference sequence). This CDR3 region has 16 residues. V lost 1 base and J lost 6, with 16 bases in between. As handled by the study authors: Reference gene primer amplification gave nucleated cell count estimates. The data were produced by immunoSEQ multiplex PCR, yet TCRdb's version contains in-frame clones alone and is incomplete. For V, J and clone size, that table is used; D and trimming come from the DNA. The table includes some 150,000 clones, roughly 90% detected once. The receptor comes from a human donor in a cohort sampled during active COVID-19. This chain uses TRBV3-1 (or the pseudogene TRBV3-2) with TRBJ1-5, with TRBD1 as a possible D gene (5 bases). The sequencing sample was made of peripheral blood. CDR3 residues: CASSQGAGRFGQPQHF. The CDR3, as DNA: TGTGCCAGCAGCCAAGGGGCAGGGAGGTTTGGTCAGCCCCAGCATTTT.